This is a list of T cell receptor beta chains from one sample in a study of blood T cell repertoires in COVID-19. The data were produced by immunoSEQ multiplex PCR, yet TCRdb's version contains in-frame clones alone and is incomplete. The sample has about 88,000 clones, 90% seen once. The sequencing sample was made of peripheral blood. The receptors derive from a man aged 55-75 years with acute or convalescent COVID-19. Each CDR3 is given with its conserved first and last residue. Only part of the rows carry a size: once, few, many, or a class if the clone is expanded.

>TRBJ2-3|TRBV28|-
CASSLDKWGTGFTDTQYF
>TRBJ1-2|TRBV7-2|-
CASSLGTGINYGYTF
>TRBJ2-3|TRBV7-8|-
CASSLRTGITDTQYF
>TRBJ2-5|TRBV24-1|-
CATSEGDFQETQYF
>TRBJ2-7|TRBV19|-
CASSIEVSGYEQYF
>TRBJ2-7|TRBV12-3/TRBV12-4|-
CASTYQAYEQYF
>TRBJ2-5|TRBV7-3|-
CASSLRGDRGETQYF
>TRBJ2-7|TRBV5-5|-
CASSPPDRDYEQYF
>TRBJ1-1|TRBV28|-
CASRQGVGESAFF
>TRBJ2-7|TRBV5-5|-
CASSLGEGPTYEQYF
>TRBJ2-2|TRBV19|-
CASSIDLAGSTGELFF
>TRBJ2-7|TRBV7-8|-
CASSLFGQGTSYEQYF
>TRBJ2-1|TRBV5-1|-
CASSLDGTGATNEQFF
>TRBJ1-4|TRBV30|-
CAWSVRDRVNEKLFF
>TRBJ2-3|TRBV5-1|once
CASSSVTAGATQYF
>TRBJ2-7|TRBV11-2|-
CASSLLSSSGNPYEQYF
>TRBJ2-2|TRBV3-1/TRBV3-2|-
CASSQETGNTGELFF
>TRBJ1-5|TRBV2|-
CASTLGQVGNQPQHF
>TRBJ2-2|TRBV5-6|few
CASSLAADRGHAGELFF
>TRBJ2-5|TRBV6-5|-
CASSLGRGQETQYF
>TRBJ1-3|TRBV28|-
CASSALGTGVGNTIYF
>TRBJ1-6|TRBV30|-
CAWGDFSYNSPLHF
>TRBJ2-3|TRBV5-1|few
CASSLGVGRADTQYF
>TRBJ1-2|TRBV27|few
CASSLYGGNGYTF
>TRBJ1-5|TRBV6-5|-
CASTRGGGDQPQHF
>TRBJ1-3|TRBV7-4|-
CASSLLSARAGNTIYF
>TRBJ2-4|TRBV5-8|-
CASRYEAGALNIQYF
>TRBJ1-2|TRBV4-1|-
CASSGWAGDLANYGYTF
>TRBJ2-5|TRBV4-3|-
CASSQGRGTQETQYF
>TRBJ1-5|TRBV30|-
CAWSQTGDGNQPQHF
>TRBJ2-5|TRBV5-1|-
CATSSGLAGGETQYF
>TRBJ2-7|TRBV29-1|-
CSVVGQSYEQYF
>TRBJ2-1|TRBV21-1|-
CASSKEREFYPNEQFF
>TRBJ2-3|TRBV12-2|-
CASRLLGQVIRTDTQYF
>TRBJ1-1|TRBV9|-
CASSHSVAGQGNTEAFF
>TRBJ2-2|TRBV5-6|once
CASSPADRGPGTGELFF
>TRBJ2-3|TRBV6-6|-
CASSSSGGATDTQYF
>TRBJ2-1|TRBV7-3|-
CASSLNPLLADPYNEQFF
>TRBJ2-3|TRBV28|-
CASSRSGGRTDTQYF
>TRBJ2-7|TRBV7-9|-
CASSWGQGESYEQYF
>TRBJ1-1|TRBV19|-
CASSIRGEAFF
>TRBJ2-7|TRBV28|-
CASSFPRQGPHEQYF
>TRBJ2-4|TRBV30|-
CAWGLGGSGNIQYF
>TRBJ2-7|TRBV6-2/TRBV6-3|-
CASSYSTGVRSYEQYF
>TRBJ2-5|TRBV7-9|-
CASSSPRRQETQYF
>TRBJ2-7|TRBV6-5|-
CASKGVGEQYF
>TRBJ2-5|TRBV18|-
CASSAPGDWETQYF
>TRBJ2-5|TRBV24-1|-
CATSVPGAGGQETQYF
>TRBJ1-5|TRBV7-9|-
CASSPRTGESLLYQPQHF